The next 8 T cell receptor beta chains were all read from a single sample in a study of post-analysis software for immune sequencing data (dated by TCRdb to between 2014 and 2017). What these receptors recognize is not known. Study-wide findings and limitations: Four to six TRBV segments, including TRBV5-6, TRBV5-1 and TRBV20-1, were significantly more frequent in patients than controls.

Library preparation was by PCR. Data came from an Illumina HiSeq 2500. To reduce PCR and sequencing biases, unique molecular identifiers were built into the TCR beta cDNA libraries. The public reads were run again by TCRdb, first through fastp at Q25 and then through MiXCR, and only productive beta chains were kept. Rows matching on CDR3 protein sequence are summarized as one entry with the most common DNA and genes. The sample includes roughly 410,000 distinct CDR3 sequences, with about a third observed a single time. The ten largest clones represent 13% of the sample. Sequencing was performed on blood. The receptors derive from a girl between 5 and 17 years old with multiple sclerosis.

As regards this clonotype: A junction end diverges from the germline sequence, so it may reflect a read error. The chain's CDR3 is CSVEVVAGVTGGLFF. The DNA of the CDR3 is TGCAGCGTTGAAGTGGTAGCGGGGGTGACCGGGGGGCTGTTTTTT. The chain is built from TRBV29-1 and TRBJ2-2, with 9 nucleotides matching TRBD2. The CDR3 is made up of 15 amino acids. The germline V gene encodes CDR1 SQVTM and CDR2 ANQGSEA.

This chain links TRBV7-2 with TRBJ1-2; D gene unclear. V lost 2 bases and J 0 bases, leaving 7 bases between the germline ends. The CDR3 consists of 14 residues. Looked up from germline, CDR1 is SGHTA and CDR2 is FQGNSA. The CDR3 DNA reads TGTGCCAGCAGCTTAAATCCCACTAACTATGGCTACACCTTC. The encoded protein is CASSLNPTNYGYTF.

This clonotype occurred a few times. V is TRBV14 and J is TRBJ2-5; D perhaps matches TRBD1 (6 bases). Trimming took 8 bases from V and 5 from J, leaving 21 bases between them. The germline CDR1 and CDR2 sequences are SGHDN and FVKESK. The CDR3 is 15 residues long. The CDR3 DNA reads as TGTGCCAGCTCCACGGACAGCCTCTATTCCGAGACCCAGTACTTC. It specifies CASSTDSLYSETQYF.

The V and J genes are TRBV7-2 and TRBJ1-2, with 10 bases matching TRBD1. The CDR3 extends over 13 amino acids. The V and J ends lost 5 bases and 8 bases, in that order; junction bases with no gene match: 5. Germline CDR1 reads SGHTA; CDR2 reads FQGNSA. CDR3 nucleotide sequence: TGTGCCAGCAGCACGGGGACAGGGGACGGCTACACCTTC. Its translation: CASSTGTGDGYTF.

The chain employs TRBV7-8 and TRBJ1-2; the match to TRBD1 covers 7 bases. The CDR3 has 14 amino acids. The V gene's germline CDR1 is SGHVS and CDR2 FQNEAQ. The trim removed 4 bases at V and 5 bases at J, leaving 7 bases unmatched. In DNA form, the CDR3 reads TGTGCCAGCAGCTCGGGACAGCCTATTTATGGCTACACCTTC. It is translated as CASSSGQPIYGYTF.

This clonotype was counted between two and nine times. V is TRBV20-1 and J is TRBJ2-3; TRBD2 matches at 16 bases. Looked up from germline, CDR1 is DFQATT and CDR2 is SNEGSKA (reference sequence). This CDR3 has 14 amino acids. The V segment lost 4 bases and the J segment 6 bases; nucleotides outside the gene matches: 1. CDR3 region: CSATGLAGGDTQYF. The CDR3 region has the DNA TGCAGTGCTACGGGACTAGCGGGGGGGGATACGCAGTATTTT.

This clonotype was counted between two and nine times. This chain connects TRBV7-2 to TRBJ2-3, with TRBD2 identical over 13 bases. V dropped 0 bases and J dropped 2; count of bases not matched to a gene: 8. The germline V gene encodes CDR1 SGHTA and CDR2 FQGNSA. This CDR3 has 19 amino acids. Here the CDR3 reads CASSLARRLAGGLTDTQYF. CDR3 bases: TGTGCCAGCAGCTTAGCGAGGAGACTAGCGGGGGGTCTCACAGATACGCAGTATTTT. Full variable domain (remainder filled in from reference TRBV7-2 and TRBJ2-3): GAGVSQSPSNKVTEKGKDVELRCDPISGHTALYWYRQSLGQGLEFLIYFQGNSAPDKSGLPSDRFSAERTGGSVSTLTIQRTQQEDSAVYLCASSLARRLAGGLTDTQYFGPGTRLTVL.

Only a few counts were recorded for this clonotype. The DNA of the CDR3 is TGCGCCAGCAGCGGCAGGGCTCATGGCTACACCTTC. Its protein is CASSGRAHGYTF. This chain joins TRBV5-1 and TRBJ1-2; maybe TRBD1 (5 bases). V was cut by 4 bases and J by 6 bases, with 10 bases left in between. The CDR3 covers 12 residues. Looked up from germline, CDR1 is SGHRS and CDR2 is YFSETQ.